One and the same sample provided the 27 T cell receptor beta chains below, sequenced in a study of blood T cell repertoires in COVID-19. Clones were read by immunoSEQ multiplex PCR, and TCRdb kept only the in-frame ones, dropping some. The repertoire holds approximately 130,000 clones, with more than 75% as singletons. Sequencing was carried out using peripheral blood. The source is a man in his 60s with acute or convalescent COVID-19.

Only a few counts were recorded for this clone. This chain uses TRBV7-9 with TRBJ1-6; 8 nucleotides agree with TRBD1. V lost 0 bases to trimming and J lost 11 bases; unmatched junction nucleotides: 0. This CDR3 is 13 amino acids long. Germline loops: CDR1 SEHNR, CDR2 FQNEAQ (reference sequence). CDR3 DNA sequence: TGTGCCAGCAGCTTAGCGGACAGGGCACCCCTCCACTTT. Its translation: CASSLADRAPLHF. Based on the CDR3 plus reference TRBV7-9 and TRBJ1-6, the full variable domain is DTGVSQNPRHKITKRGQNVTFRCDPISEHNRLYWYRQTLGQGPEFLTYFQNEAQLEKSRLLSDRFSAERPKGSFSTLEIQRTEQGDSAMYLCASSLADRAPLHFGNGTRLTVT.

The CDR3 here is CSVRTGGHNEQFF. Here the CDR3 DNA reads TGCAGCGTCCGGACAGGGGGCCACAATGAGCAGTTCTTC. The J gene is TRBJ2-1, the V gene TRBV29-1; the match to TRBD1 covers 11 bases. Losses at the gene ends were 6 bases for V and 5 bases for J; bases not matched to a gene: 3. Germline CDR1 and CDR2: SQVTM and ANQGSEA. The CDR3 runs 13 residues.

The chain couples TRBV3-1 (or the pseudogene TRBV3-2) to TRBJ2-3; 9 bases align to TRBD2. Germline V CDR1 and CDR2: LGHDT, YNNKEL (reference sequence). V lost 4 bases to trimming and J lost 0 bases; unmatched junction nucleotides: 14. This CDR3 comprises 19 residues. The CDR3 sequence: CASSRPRAATSGSTDTQYF. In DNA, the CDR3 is TGTGCCAGCAGCCGACCGAGGGCGGCGACTAGCGGTAGCACAGATACGCAGTATTTT.

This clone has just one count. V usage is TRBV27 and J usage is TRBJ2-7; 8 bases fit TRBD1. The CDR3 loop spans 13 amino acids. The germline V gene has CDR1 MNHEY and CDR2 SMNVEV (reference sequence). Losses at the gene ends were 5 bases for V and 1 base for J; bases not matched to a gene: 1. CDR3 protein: CASSQGASYEQYF. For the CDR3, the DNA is TGTGCCAGCAGTCAGGGGGCTTCCTACGAGCAGTACTTC.

The CDR3 is CASSLQYNYGYTF. The CDR3 DNA follows: TGTGCCAGCAGTTTACAGTACAACTATGGCTACACCTTC. The genes are TRBV6-5 and TRBJ1-2; D not resolved. This CDR3 is 13 amino acids long. With 4 bases removed from V and 2 bases from J, the gap between germline ends came to 8 bases. The germline V gene encodes CDR1 MNHEY and CDR2 SVGAGI.

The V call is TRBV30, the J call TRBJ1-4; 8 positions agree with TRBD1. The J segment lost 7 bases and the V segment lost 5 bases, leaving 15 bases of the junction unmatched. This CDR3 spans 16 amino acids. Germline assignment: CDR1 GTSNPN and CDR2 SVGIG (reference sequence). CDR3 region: CAWVAGTGGSGEKLFF. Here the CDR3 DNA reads TGTGCCTGGGTAGCAGGGACAGGCGGGTCCGGTGAAAAACTGTTTTTT.

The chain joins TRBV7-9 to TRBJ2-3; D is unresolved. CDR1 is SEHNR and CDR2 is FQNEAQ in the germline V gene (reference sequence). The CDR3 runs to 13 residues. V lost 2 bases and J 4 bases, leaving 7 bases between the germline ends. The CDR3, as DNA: TGTGCCAGCAGCTTAATAGAGGCAGATACGCAGTATTTT. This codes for CASSLIEADTQYF.

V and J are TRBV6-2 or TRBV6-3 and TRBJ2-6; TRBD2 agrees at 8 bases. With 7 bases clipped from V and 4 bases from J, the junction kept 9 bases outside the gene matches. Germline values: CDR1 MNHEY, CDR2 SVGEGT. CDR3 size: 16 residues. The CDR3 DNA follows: TGTGCCAGCACCCCCAGAGCGGGAGCGGGGGCCAACGTCCTGACTTTC. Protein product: CASTPRAGAGANVLTF.

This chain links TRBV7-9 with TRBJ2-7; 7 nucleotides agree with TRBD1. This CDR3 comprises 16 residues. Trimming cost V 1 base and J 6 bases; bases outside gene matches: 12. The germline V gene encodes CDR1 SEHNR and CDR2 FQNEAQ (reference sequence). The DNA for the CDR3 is TGTGCCAGCAGCTTAGTTCCGGGGCAGGGGGTAGGCGAGCAGTACTTC. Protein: CASSLVPGQGVGEQYF.

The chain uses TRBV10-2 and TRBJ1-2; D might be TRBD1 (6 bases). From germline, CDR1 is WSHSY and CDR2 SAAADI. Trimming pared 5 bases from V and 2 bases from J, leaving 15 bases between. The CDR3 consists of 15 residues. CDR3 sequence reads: CASSPGHTSNYGYTF. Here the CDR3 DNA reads TGCGCCAGCAGTCCGGGACATACCTCCAACTATGGCTACACCTTC.

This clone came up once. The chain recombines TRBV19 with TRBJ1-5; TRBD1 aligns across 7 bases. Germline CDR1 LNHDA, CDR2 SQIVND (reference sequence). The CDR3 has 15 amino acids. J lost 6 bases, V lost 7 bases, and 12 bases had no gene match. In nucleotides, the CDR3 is TGTGCCAGTACCCGCGGAGGGGGCCAGGGTCAGCCCCAGCATTTT. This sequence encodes CASTRGGGQGQPQHF.

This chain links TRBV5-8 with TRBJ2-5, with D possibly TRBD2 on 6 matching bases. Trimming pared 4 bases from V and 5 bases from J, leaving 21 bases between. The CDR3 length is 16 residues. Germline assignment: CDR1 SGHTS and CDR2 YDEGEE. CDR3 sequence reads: CASSPRALSREETQYF. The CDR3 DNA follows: TGTGCCAGCAGCCCCCGGGCCTTATCCCGGGAGGAGACCCAGTACTTC.

For the CDR3, the DNA is TGTGCCATCAGTGACGACATCGATCAGCCCCAGCATTTT. This translates into CAISDDIDQPQHF. The rearrangement uses TRBV10-3 and TRBJ1-5; D gene ambiguous. The ends were cut back, 3 bases at V and 5 bases at J, with 8 bases in the middle. The germline gives CDR1 ENHRY, CDR2 SYGVKD. The CDR3 totals 13 residues.

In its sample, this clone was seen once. The CDR3 protein is CASRVGLGGSYNSPLHF. The DNA of the CDR3 is TGTGCCAGCAGAGTGGGGTTAGGGGGATCCTATAATTCACCCCTCCACTTT. The chain employs TRBV5-7 and TRBJ1-6; perhaps TRBD1 as D (6 bases). TRBV5-7 has ORF status, its function being uncertain. This CDR3 has 17 amino acids. V shed 5 bases and J shed 1 base, with 16 bases lying between them.

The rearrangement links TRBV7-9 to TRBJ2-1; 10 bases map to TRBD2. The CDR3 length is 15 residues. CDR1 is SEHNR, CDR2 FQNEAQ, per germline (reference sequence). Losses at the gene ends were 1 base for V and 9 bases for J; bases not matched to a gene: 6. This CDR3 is CASSLGASGSAEQFF. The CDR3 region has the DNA TGTGCCAGCAGCTTAGGGGCTAGCGGGAGTGCTGAGCAGTTCTTC.

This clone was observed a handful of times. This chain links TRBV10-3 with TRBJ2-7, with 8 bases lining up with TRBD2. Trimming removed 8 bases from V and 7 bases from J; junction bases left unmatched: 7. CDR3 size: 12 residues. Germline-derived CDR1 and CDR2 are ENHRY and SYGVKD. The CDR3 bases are TGTGCCATCGGGTCGGGAGGGCCTGAGCAGTACTTC. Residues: CAIGSGGPEQYF.

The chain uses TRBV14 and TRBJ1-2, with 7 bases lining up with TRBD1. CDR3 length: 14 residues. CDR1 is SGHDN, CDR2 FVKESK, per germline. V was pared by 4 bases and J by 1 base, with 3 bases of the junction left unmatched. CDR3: CASSRDRDNYGYTF. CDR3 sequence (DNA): TGTGCCAGCAGCCGTGACAGGGATAACTATGGCTACACCTTC.

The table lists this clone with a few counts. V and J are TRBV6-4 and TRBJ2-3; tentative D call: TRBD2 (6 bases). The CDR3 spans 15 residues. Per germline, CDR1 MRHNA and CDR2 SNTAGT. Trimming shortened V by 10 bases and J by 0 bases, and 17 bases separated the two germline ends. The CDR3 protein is CANPPDGTSTDTQYF. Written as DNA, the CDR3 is TGTGCCAACCCCCCTGACGGGACTAGCACAGATACGCAGTATTTT.

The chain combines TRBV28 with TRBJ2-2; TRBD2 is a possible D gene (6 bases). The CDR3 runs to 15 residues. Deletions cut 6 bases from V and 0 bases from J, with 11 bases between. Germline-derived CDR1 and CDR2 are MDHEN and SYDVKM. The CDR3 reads CASRRGLPNTGELFF. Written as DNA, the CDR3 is TGTGCCAGCAGGAGGGGACTCCCGAACACCGGGGAGCTGTTTTTT.

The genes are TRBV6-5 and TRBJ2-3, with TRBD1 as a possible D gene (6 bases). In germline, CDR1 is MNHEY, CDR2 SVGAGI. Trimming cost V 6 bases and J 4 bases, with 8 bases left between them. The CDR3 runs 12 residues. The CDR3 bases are TGTGCCAGCAGAGGACAGTCAGATACGCAGTATTTT. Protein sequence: CASRGQSDTQYF.

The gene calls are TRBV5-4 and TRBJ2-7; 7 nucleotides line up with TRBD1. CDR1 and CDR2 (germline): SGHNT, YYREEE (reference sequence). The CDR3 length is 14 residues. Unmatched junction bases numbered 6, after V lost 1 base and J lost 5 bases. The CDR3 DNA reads TGTGCCAGCAGCTTGTTGACACAGGGGAACGAGCAGTACTTC. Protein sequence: CASSLLTQGNEQYF.

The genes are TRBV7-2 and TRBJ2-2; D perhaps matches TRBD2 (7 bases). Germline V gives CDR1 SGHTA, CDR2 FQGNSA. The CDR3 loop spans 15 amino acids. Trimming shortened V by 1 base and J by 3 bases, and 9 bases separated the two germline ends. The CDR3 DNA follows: TGTGCCAGCAGCTTAGTCGGGGGGCACACCGGGGAGCTGTTTTTT. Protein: CASSLVGGHTGELFF.

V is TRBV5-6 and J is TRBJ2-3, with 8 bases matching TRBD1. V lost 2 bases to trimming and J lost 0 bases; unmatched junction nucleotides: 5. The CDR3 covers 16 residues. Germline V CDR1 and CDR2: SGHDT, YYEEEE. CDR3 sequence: CASSFRTGPSTDTQYF. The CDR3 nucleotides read TGTGCCAGCAGCTTTCGGACAGGGCCTAGCACAGATACGCAGTATTTT.

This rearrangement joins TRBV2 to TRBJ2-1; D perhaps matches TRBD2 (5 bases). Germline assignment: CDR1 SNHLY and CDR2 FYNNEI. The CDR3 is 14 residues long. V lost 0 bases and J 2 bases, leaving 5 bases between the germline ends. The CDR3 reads CASSEAGAYNEQFF. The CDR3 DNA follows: TGTGCCAGCAGTGAAGCCGGGGCCTACAATGAGCAGTTCTTC.

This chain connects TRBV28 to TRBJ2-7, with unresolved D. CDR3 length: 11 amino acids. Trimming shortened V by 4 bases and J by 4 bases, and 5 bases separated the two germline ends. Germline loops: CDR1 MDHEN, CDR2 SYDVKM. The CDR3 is CASSSVYEQYF. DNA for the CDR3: TGTGCCAGCAGTTCAGTTTACGAGCAGTACTTC.

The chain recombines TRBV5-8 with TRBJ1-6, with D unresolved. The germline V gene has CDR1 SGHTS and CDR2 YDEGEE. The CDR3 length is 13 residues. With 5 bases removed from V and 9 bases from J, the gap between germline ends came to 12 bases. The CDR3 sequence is CASSKRGSSPLHF. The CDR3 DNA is TGTGCCAGCAGTAAACGAGGGAGTTCACCCCTCCACTTT.

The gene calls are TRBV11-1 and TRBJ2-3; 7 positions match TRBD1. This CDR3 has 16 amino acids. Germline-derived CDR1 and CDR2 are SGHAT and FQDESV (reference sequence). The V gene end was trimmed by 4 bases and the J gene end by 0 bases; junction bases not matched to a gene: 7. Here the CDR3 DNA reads TGTGCCAGCAGCTGGACAGGCTTTTCTAGCACAGATACGCAGTATTTT. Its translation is CASSWTGFSSTDTQYF.